Described below is a single T cell receptor (beta chain) sequence and its context. Antigen: not known. Germline trimming cut 2 bases from V and 1 base from J; bases unmatched to any gene: 7. The CDR3 has 16 amino acids. Per germline, CDR1 MNHEY and CDR2 SVGEGT. This sample is part of a study of T cell responses to AZD1222 COVID-19 vaccine. Here immunoSEQ multiplex PCR was the method, and the copy in TCRdb shows in-frame clones only, minus some. The sample lists 75,000 to 90,000 clones; 70% to 90% were seen once. Findings and limits, study-wide: Sampled repertoires all dated from after the peak T cell response. Clonal diversity was possibly underestimated; the donors were predominantly white British and more often female.

V gene TRBV6-2 or TRBV6-3 combines with J gene TRBJ2-7; 8 bases map to TRBD1. The specimen was peripheral blood, collected 28 days after the second AZD1222 dose. This TCR came from an adult who received the AZD1222 COVID-19 vaccine. The CDR3 region has the DNA TGTGCCAGCAGTTACCCGCGACAGGGGCTGTCCTACGAGCAGTACTTC. Translating it yields CASSYPRQGLSYEQYF.